The next 22 T cell receptor beta chains were all read from a single sample in a study of blood T cell repertoires in COVID-19 (dated by TCRdb to the early 2020s). The library relied on the immunoSEQ multiplex PCR assay. What TCRdb holds here is the immuneACCESS table cut down to in-frame rearrangements. Part of the clones is not present; checked against another copy, under half of the missing clones reflect an unresolved V gene, and the others are unexplained. The sample table holds about 37,000 clones, of which around 90% were seen once. More than 15% of the sample lies in the top ten. The sequencing input was peripheral blood. These receptors came from a woman in her thirties in a cohort sampled during active COVID-19.

The V call is TRBV6-5, the J call TRBJ2-7, with 7 positions matching TRBD1. The junction had 8 bases not matched to a gene; V was cut back by 7 bases and J by 2 bases. Germline-derived CDR1 and CDR2 are MNHEY and SVGAGI. This CDR3 region has 14 residues. CDR3: CASKYRGATYEQYF. CDR3 nucleotide sequence: TGTGCCAGCAAATACAGGGGCGCCACCTACGAGCAGTACTTC.

The chain combines TRBV7-8 with TRBJ2-5, with 7 bases aligning to TRBD2. This CDR3 is 13 amino acids long. Germline CDR1 SGHVS, CDR2 FQNEAQ. Trimming took 0 bases from V and 5 from J; bases not matched to a gene: 0. CDR3 DNA sequence: TGTGCCAGCAGCTTAGCGGGGGGGGAGACCCAGTACTTC. Translation gives CASSLAGGETQYF.

V gene TRBV28 combines with J gene TRBJ2-7; no definite D call. V shed 2 bases and J shed 0 bases, with 5 bases lying between them. The length of the CDR3 is 13 residues. Germline V CDR1 and CDR2: MDHEN, SYDVKM. CDR3 bases: TGTGCCAGCAGTTTACCGTCCTCCTACGAGCAGTACTTC. Translating gives CASSLPSSYEQYF.

This chain links TRBV6-2 or TRBV6-3 with TRBJ1-2; D not resolved. CDR3 length: 15 residues. The V gene's germline CDR1 is MNHEY and CDR2 SVGEGT. V was cut by 6 bases and J by 3 bases, with 17 bases left in between. The CDR3 here is CASSPTGREDYGYTF. The CDR3 nucleotides read TGTGCCAGCAGCCCCACCGGACGGGAAGACTATGGCTACACCTTC.

There are a few counts of this clone. The chain links TRBV10-3 to TRBJ2-7; 8 positions agree with TRBD1. With V trimmed by 2 bases and J by 4 bases, 7 bases remained unmatched. This CDR3 contains 15 residues. The germline V gene encodes CDR1 ENHRY and CDR2 SYGVKD. The CDR3 DNA reads TGTGCCATCAGTGAGGGACAGGGTCCCCGGTACGAGCAGTACTTC. It yields the protein CAISEGQGPRYEQYF.

In nucleotides, the CDR3 is TGCGCCAGCAGCTCCCCCCCTGACCTCGCCCAGGGTCATGAGCAGTTCTTC. Residues: CASSSPPDLAQGHEQFF. The rearrangement joins TRBV4-1 to TRBJ2-1; the D gene is possibly TRBD1 (5 bases). Germline loops: CDR1 MGHRA, CDR2 YSYEKL. CDR3 length: 17 amino acids. The V end lost 5 bases, the J end lost 8 bases, and 25 bases lay between the germline ends.

V usage is TRBV27 and J usage is TRBJ2-7; 7 bases are a match to TRBD1. The ends lost 2 bases at V and 7 bases at J; junction bases unmatched: 17. CDR3 size: 17 residues. Germline V gene sequence: CDR1 MNHEY, CDR2 SMNVEV (reference sequence). CDR3 bases: TGTGCCAGCAGTTTAGGCGACCCGGGACAGAGGATAGGTGAGCAGTACTTC. Amino acids: CASSLGDPGQRIGEQYF.

This sequence joins TRBV28 and TRBJ1-2, with 8 bases aligning to TRBD1. The CDR3 extends over 17 amino acids. Germline lookup yields CDR1 MDHEN and CDR2 SYDVKM. Trimming removed 6 bases from V and 3 bases from J; junction bases left unmatched: 15. DNA of the CDR3: TGTGCCAGCAGCCTCGCTCGGACAGGGTGGGGGGACTATGGCTACACCTTC. Protein product: CASSLARTGWGDYGYTF.

The genes are TRBV10-2 and TRBJ2-2, with D possibly being TRBD1 (5 bases). The CDR3 runs to 15 residues. Germline V gene data show CDR1 as WSHSY and CDR2 as SAAADI. V lost 10 bases, J lost 3 bases, and 18 bases lay in between. The CDR3 loop reads CATSNPDKYTGELFF. Written as DNA, the CDR3 is TGCGCCACCTCCAATCCGGACAAATACACCGGGGAGCTGTTTTTT.

The CDR3 DNA reads as TGTGCCAGCAGCCTGACACCTCTCAAAGGTTCACCCCTCCACTTT. Translated: CASSLTPLKGSPLHF. The chain is built from TRBV11-2 and TRBJ1-6; D not resolved. CDR3 length: 15 residues. V dropped 5 bases and J dropped 9 bases, with 17 bases sitting between them. From germline, CDR1 is SGHAT and CDR2 FQNNGV.

The chain couples TRBV5-1 to TRBJ1-2; 12 nucleotides line up with TRBD1. The CDR3 has 17 amino acids. V dropped 3 bases and J dropped 3; count of bases not matched to a gene: 9. The germline V gene has CDR1 SGHRS and CDR2 YFSETQ. The CDR3 loop is CASSYLGTGGSDYGYTF. The CDR3 DNA reads TGCGCCAGCAGCTACCTGGGGACAGGGGGCTCGGACTATGGCTACACCTTC.

The chain links TRBV5-1 to TRBJ2-7; 7 nucleotides agree with TRBD1. The germline CDR1 and CDR2 sequences are SGHRS and YFSETQ. V lost 0 bases, J lost 5 bases, and 2 bases stayed unmatched. The CDR3 consists of 13 residues. The CDR3 DNA is TGCGCCAGCAGCTTGGGGGGGACAGACGAGCAGTACTTC. Translated: CASSLGGTDEQYF. The variable domain in full, with the rest retrieved from reference TRBV5-1 and TRBJ2-7, is KAGVTQTPRYLIKTRGQQVTLSCSPISGHRSVSWYQQTPGQGLQFLFEYFSETQRNKGNFPGRFSGRQFSNSRSEMNVSTLELGDSALYLCASSLGGTDEQYFGPGTRLTVT.

The V call is TRBV5-3, the J call TRBJ1-4, with a tentative D call TRBD1 (6 bases). TRBV5-3 is reported as an ORF; its role is uncertain. V lost 0 bases, J lost 4 bases, and 10 bases lay in between. This CDR3 contains 15 residues. The CDR3 bases are TGTGCCAGAAGCTTGGGAGACAGGTTTAATGAAAAACTGTTTTTT. Translation: CARSLGDRFNEKLFF.

The chain has TRBV7-8 and TRBJ1-1; D not resolved. CDR3 size: 13 residues. Germline CDR1 reads SGHVS; CDR2 reads FQNEAQ. The ends were cut back, 5 bases at V and 10 bases at J, with 17 bases in the middle. For the CDR3, the DNA is TGTGCCAGCAGCCCTGACTCAATAACCCCAGCTTTCTTT. This gives the protein CASSPDSITPAFF.

The count of this clone is one. J is TRBJ1-3 and V is TRBV4-2; D is unclear. Germline V gene lookup returns CDR1 LGHNA and CDR2 YNFKEQ. This CDR3 contains 17 residues. The V end was cut by 0 bases, the J end by 4 bases, with 16 bases between. The CDR3 reads CASSQDRGSLAGNTIYF. The DNA of the CDR3 is TGTGCCAGCAGCCAAGACCGCGGAAGCCTGGCCGGAAACACCATATATTTT.

This clone turned up a few times. The chain has TRBV5-4 and TRBJ2-3, with 12 bases lining up with TRBD1. CDR3 size: 16 residues. The J segment lost 4 bases and the V segment lost 4 bases, leaving 7 bases of the junction unmatched. In germline, CDR1 is SGHNT, CDR2 YYREEE (reference sequence). CDR3: CASSLAGTGGPDTQYF. In DNA form, the CDR3 reads TGTGCCAGCAGCCTTGCCGGGACAGGGGGCCCAGATACGCAGTATTTT.

V usage is TRBV9 and J usage is TRBJ1-1, with D perhaps matching TRBD1 (5 bases). With 6 bases removed from V and 3 bases from J, the gap between germline ends came to 6 bases. The CDR3 extends over 11 amino acids. Germline V lookup: CDR1 SGDLS, CDR2 YYNGEE. CDR3 in amino acids: CASKGDTEAFF. CDR3 DNA: TGTGCCAGCAAAGGGGACACTGAAGCTTTCTTT.

This chain uses TRBV4-1 with TRBJ1-2; a weak D match, TRBD1 (5 bases). Germline CDR1 reads MGHRA; CDR2 reads YSYEKL. V dropped 0 bases and J dropped 8 bases, with 16 bases sitting between them. This CDR3 comprises 15 residues. CDR3 amino acids: CASSQESRQTRGYTF. CDR3 in DNA: TGCGCCAGCAGCCAAGAGTCGCGACAGACACGAGGCTACACCTTC.

In DNA form, the CDR3 reads TGTGCCAGCACCTCAACCGGTTCAGGCCAGTACTTC. Encoded protein: CASTSTGSGQYF. The chain recombines TRBV6-5 with TRBJ2-5; D is unclear. The CDR3 runs to 12 residues. Germline CDR1 MNHEY, CDR2 SVGAGI. Trimming took 7 bases from V and 10 from J, leaving 16 bases between them.

V and J are TRBV27 and TRBJ1-6, with D tentatively TRBD1 (6 bases). CDR1 is MNHEY and CDR2 is SMNVEV in the germline V gene (reference sequence). This CDR3 contains 13 residues. The V end lost 6 bases, the J end lost 5 bases, and 8 bases lay between the germline ends. Written as DNA, the CDR3 is TGTGCCAGCAGGGACAGTAATAATTCACCCCTCCACTTT. This codes for CASRDSNNSPLHF.

The chain carries TRBV24-1 and TRBJ1-2, with a weak D call TRBD1 (5 bases). V lost 3 bases, J lost 2 bases, and 12 bases lay in between. Looked up from germline, CDR1 is KGHDR and CDR2 is SFDVKD. This CDR3 has 15 amino acids. The DNA for the CDR3 is TGTGCCACCAGTGATAGCCGCCAGGGAAACTATGGCTACACCTTC. This translates into CATSDSRQGNYGYTF.

This chain uses TRBV30 with TRBJ2-1; TRBD1 agrees at 7 bases. CDR3 length equals 14 residues. Germline values: CDR1 GTSNPN, CDR2 SVGIG (reference sequence). Losses at the gene ends were 3 bases for V and 7 bases for J; bases not matched to a gene: 9. CDR3 sequence (DNA): TGTGCCTGGAGCAAGGGGGCGCCCCGGAATGAGCAGTTCTTC. Its translation is CAWSKGAPRNEQFF.